What follows describes a single T cell receptor beta chain. Source study methods: Amplification of reference gene primers provided the estimated nucleated cell counts. The method was immunoSEQ multiplex PCR; TCRdb's version includes in-frame clones alone and lacks a portion of them. That table is the source of V, J and clone size, and D and trimming were worked out from the DNA. The data show some 190,000 clones, 70% to 90% seen once. These data come from a study of blood T cell repertoires in COVID-19. The wider study: The United States, Italy and Spain provided the acute and convalescent COVID-19 samples. T cells, B-cell-depleted T cells, or PBMCs provided the cDNA or gDNA that served as material.

CDR1 and CDR2 (germline): SGHVS, FNYEAQ. With 1 base clipped from V and 0 bases from J, the junction kept 11 bases outside the gene matches. The length of the CDR3 is 20 residues. V usage is TRBV7-6 and J usage is TRBJ2-7; the match to TRBD2 covers 14 bases. Sequenced input: peripheral blood. The sequence came from a man aged 55 to 70 with acute or convalescent COVID-19. CDR3 DNA sequence: TGTGCCAGCAGCTTAGAGGTCCGAGGACTAGCGGGAGGACCCTCCTACGAGCAGTACTTC. This encodes CASSLEVRGLAGGPSYEQYF.